Below, 25 T cell receptor beta chains from the same sample are listed, as sequenced in a study of T-cell reconstitution after alpha-beta-depleted transplantation in children. Using unique molecular identifiers, the investigators prepared the TCRbeta library. TCRdb passed the PCR reads through MiXCR, listing each CDR3 protein once. The sample yields around 420,000 distinct CDR3 sequences, 15% to 20% seen once. The source was PBMCs, mostly from graft donor cells, collected 360 days after TCRalphabeta/CD19-depleted stem cell transplant. The receptor set was obtained from a boy in the first two years of life who had a stem cell transplant for Wiskott-Aldrich syndrome, so the T cells may come from the graft donor.

This clonotype occurred a few times. The rearrangement uses TRBV20-1 and TRBJ2-5; no clear D gene. This CDR3 is 13 amino acids long. Trimming shortened V by 0 bases and J by 6 bases, and 11 bases separated the two germline ends. Germline CDR1 is DFQATT and CDR2 is SNEGSKA (reference sequence). CDR3 nucleotides: TGCAGTGCTAGAGAAGGGAATAGCCAGACCCAGTACTTC. Translated: CSAREGNSQTQYF.

There are a few counts of this clonotype. This chain links TRBV5-1 with TRBJ2-4, with 7 bases fitting TRBD1. The CDR3 loop spans 14 amino acids. J lost 3 bases, V lost 0 bases, and 0 bases had no gene match. CDR1 and CDR2 (germline): SGHRS, YFSETQ. The chain's CDR3 is CASSLDRGKNIQYF. The CDR3 coding sequence is TGCGCCAGCAGCTTGGACAGGGGCAAAAACATTCAGTACTTC.

This clonotype has a handful of counts. The chain links TRBV5-4 to TRBJ2-7; a weak D match, TRBD1 (6 bases). Germline V lookup: CDR1 SGHNT, CDR2 YYREEE (reference sequence). This CDR3 is 14 amino acids long. The germline V and J ends were trimmed by 1 base and 4 bases, with 12 bases remaining between them. CDR3 amino acids: CASSLRGSYYEQYF. As DNA, the CDR3 is TGTGCCAGCAGCTTGAGGGGGAGCTATTACGAGCAGTACTTC.

This clonotype has only a few counts. J is TRBJ2-1 and V is TRBV5-1; TRBD1 matches at 7 bases. The V and J ends lost 4 bases and 13 bases, in that order; junction bases with no gene match: 11. The CDR3 runs to 13 residues. Germline V gives CDR1 SGHRS, CDR2 YFSETQ. The CDR3 spells CASSRLRTGDQFF. The CDR3 coding sequence is TGCGCCAGCAGCCGTTTGAGGACAGGTGATCAGTTCTTC.

The chain combines TRBV5-1 with TRBJ1-6; 7 nucleotides match TRBD1. This CDR3 region has 17 residues. Germline trimming cut 3 bases from V and 5 bases from J; bases unmatched to any gene: 11. Per germline, CDR1 SGHRS and CDR2 YFSETQ. The CDR3 bases are TGCGCCAGCAGCTGGACGGGACAGAGAGGCGATAATTCACCCCTCCACTTT. It specifies CASSWTGQRGDNSPLHF.

This clonotype was picked up a small number of times. This chain joins TRBV5-5 and TRBJ1-2; 7 bases agree with TRBD1. This CDR3 is built from 15 residues. Trimming removed 0 bases from V and 4 bases from J; junction bases left unmatched: 6. The germline V gene has CDR1 SGHKS and CDR2 YYEKEE (reference sequence). The CDR3 DNA reads as TGTGCCAGCAGCTTGGCCTCGGGACAGTCCTATGGCTACACCTTC. It codes for CASSLASGQSYGYTF.

The chain couples TRBV7-6 to TRBJ2-3; a possible D gene is TRBD1 (6 bases). V dropped 5 bases and J dropped 8 bases, with 29 bases sitting between them. Germline V gene sequence: CDR1 SGHVS, CDR2 FNYEAQ. The CDR3 loop spans 18 amino acids. The CDR3: CASSLYRARWGVEVTQYF. CDR3 DNA: TGTGCCAGCAGCCTTTACAGGGCCCGGTGGGGAGTTGAGGTTACGCAGTATTTT.

This clonotype was observed a few times. Written as DNA, the CDR3 is TGTGCCAGCAGTTACTGGAGTTACTATGGCTACACCTTC. Translation gives CASSYWSYYGYTF. This chain uses TRBV6-6 with TRBJ1-2; D unresolved. V shed 1 base and J shed 3 bases, with 6 bases lying between them. The CDR3 has 13 amino acids. The germline V gene has CDR1 MNHNY and CDR2 SVGAGI (reference sequence).

In its sample, this clonotype was seen a few times. The gene calls are TRBV2 and TRBJ2-2, with D perhaps TRBD1 (6 bases). Between the trimmed V and J ends, which lost 0 bases and 4 bases, there was a span of 15 bases. CDR3 length: 17 amino acids. Germline-derived CDR1 and CDR2 are SNHLY and FYNNEI. The CDR3 sequence is CASSEALETGLTGELFF. Written as DNA, the CDR3 is TGTGCCAGCAGTGAAGCGCTGGAGACAGGTCTCACCGGGGAGCTGTTTTTT.

This clonotype appeared a few times. The rearrangement links TRBV18 to TRBJ2-5; D is possibly TRBD1 (5 bases). Trimming shortened V by 2 bases and J by 5 bases, and 12 bases separated the two germline ends. Germline lookup yields CDR1 KGHSH and CDR2 LQKENI. The CDR3 runs 14 residues. The CDR3 nucleotides are TGTGCCAGCTCACCATTGAACAACAGGGAGACCCAGTACTTC. This gives the protein CASSPLNNRETQYF.

This rearrangement joins TRBV5-1 to TRBJ2-1, with D uncertain. The V and J ends lost 0 bases and 6 bases respectively, with 7 bases between them. This CDR3 is 13 amino acids long. Per the germline V gene, CDR1 is SGHRS and CDR2 is YFSETQ. CDR3 DNA sequence: TGCGCCAGCAGCTTGGAGATAAGCAATGAGCAGTTCTTC. This translates into CASSLEISNEQFF.

The sample holds a few counts of this clonotype. The chain employs TRBV20-1 and TRBJ2-2; possibly TRBD2 for D (5 bases). The germline CDR1 and CDR2 sequences are DFQATT and SNEGSKA (reference sequence). This CDR3 spans 13 amino acids. V lost 3 bases and J 6 bases, leaving 11 bases between the germline ends. The CDR3 is CSARSLVSGELFF. For the CDR3, the DNA is TGCAGTGCTAGGTCACTAGTTTCCGGGGAGCTGTTTTTT.

This clonotype was recorded at least ten times. The rearrangement joins TRBV12-3 or TRBV12-4 to TRBJ2-5, with a possible D match to TRBD1 (6 bases). V gave up 2 bases and J gave up 4 bases, with 8 bases separating them. The CDR3 sequence is 13 residues long. The CDR3 loop reads CASSLSRGETQYF. CDR3 nucleotide sequence: TGTGCCAGCAGTTTAAGCAGGGGAGAGACCCAGTACTTC.

The V gene is TRBV9, the J gene TRBJ2-7; no clear D. This CDR3 comprises 16 residues. Trimming left V 3 bases short and J 2 bases short, with 18 bases between. Germline loops: CDR1 SGDLS, CDR2 YYNGEE. CDR3 sequence reads: CASSAPRLMKAYEQYF. The CDR3 nucleotides are TGTGCCAGCAGCGCCCCACGACTTATGAAGGCCTACGAGCAGTACTTC.

The chain recombines TRBV30 with TRBJ1-5; 10 bases agree with TRBD1. Looked up from germline, CDR1 is GTSNPN and CDR2 is SVGIG (reference sequence). J gave up 4 bases and V 2 bases, and 2 bases lay outside the gene matches. The CDR3 is 14 residues long. CDR3 sequence: CAWSRGQGNQPQHF. The DNA for the CDR3 is TGTGCCTGGAGTCGGGGACAGGGGAATCAGCCCCAGCATTTT.

This clonotype was detected a few times. The chain employs TRBV5-1 and TRBJ2-1, with D maybe TRBD1 (5 bases). Trimming removed 8 bases from V and 5 bases from J, with 17 bases in between. The CDR3 runs 14 residues. Germline CDR1 is SGHRS and CDR2 is YFSETQ. The CDR3 loop reads CASSRARGNNEQFF. DNA of the CDR3: TGCGCCAGTAGCCGGGCTAGGGGAAACAATGAGCAGTTCTTC.

This clonotype was observed a few times. The V call is TRBV20-1, the J call TRBJ1-5; 8 bases align to TRBD1. Trimming removed 6 bases from V and 1 base from J; junction bases left unmatched: 5. The CDR3 contains 14 residues. Per germline, CDR1 DFQATT and CDR2 SNEGSKA (reference sequence). CDR3 residues: CSARTGLSNQPQHF. The CDR3 nucleotides are TGCAGTGCCAGGACAGGGCTGAGCAATCAGCCCCAGCATTTT.

This CDR3 is CASSLRPLTGEDTEAFF. The DNA for the CDR3 is TGCGCCAGCAGCTTGAGACCCCTGACAGGGGAGGACACTGAAGCTTTCTTT. The chain has TRBV5-1 and TRBJ1-1, with TRBD1 identical over 8 bases. V shed 1 base and J 3 bases; nucleotides not matched to a gene: 11. Germline V CDR1 and CDR2: SGHRS, YFSETQ. This CDR3 is built from 17 residues. Based on the CDR3 plus reference TRBV5-1 and TRBJ1-1, the full variable domain is KAGVTQTPRYLIKTRGQQVTLSCSPISGHRSVSWYQQTPGQGLQFLFEYFSETQRNKGNFPGRFSGRQFSNSRSEMNVSTLELGDSALYLCASSLRPLTGEDTEAFFGQGTRLTVV.

This clonotype has only a few counts. J is TRBJ2-1 and V is TRBV20-1; 14 bases match TRBD2. Germline lookup yields CDR1 DFQATT and CDR2 SNEGSKA (reference sequence). The J segment lost 6 bases and the V segment lost 6 bases, leaving 4 bases of the junction unmatched. This CDR3 has 14 amino acids. CDR3 DNA sequence: TGCAGTGCAACCGGGACTAGCGGGGGCAATGAGCAGTTCTTC. Translating it yields CSATGTSGGNEQFF.

This clonotype was recorded many times. The rearrangement joins TRBV7-9 to TRBJ1-1, with D unclear. The V gene lost 3 bases and the J gene lost 1 base, with 6 bases spanning the gap. CDR3 size: 13 residues. Per the germline V gene, CDR1 is SEHNR and CDR2 is FQNEAQ (reference sequence). The chain's CDR3 is CASSFPGNTEAFF. The CDR3 nucleotides are TGTGCCAGCAGCTTTCCCGGGAACACTGAAGCTTTCTTT.

The rearrangement joins TRBV10-3 to TRBJ2-5, with TRBD2 matching 7 bases. The CDR3 contains 13 residues. Per germline, CDR1 ENHRY and CDR2 SYGVKD. Germline trimming cut 8 bases from V and 3 bases from J; bases unmatched to any gene: 6. The CDR3 DNA reads TGTGCCATCGGCAGGGAGGGAAAAGAGACCCAGTACTTC. This codes for CAIGREGKETQYF.

V usage is TRBV7-6 and J usage is TRBJ2-3; 16 nucleotides align to TRBD2. V shed 5 bases, J shed 3 bases, and the junction held 17 bases outside the gene matches. Germline CDR1 SGHVS, CDR2 FNYEAQ. The CDR3 is made up of 21 amino acids. DNA for the CDR3: TGTGCCAGCAGCCGTCGTTCGGGGACTAGCGGGGGGGCCTGGGGGACAGATACGCAGTATTTT. Translating gives CASSRRSGTSGGAWGTDTQYF.

This clonotype occurred a few times. This chain uses TRBV5-1 with TRBJ2-5; tentatively, D is TRBD1 (8 bases). Germline V gene sequence: CDR1 SGHRS, CDR2 YFSETQ. The CDR3 has 18 residues. V was trimmed by 4 bases and J by 2 bases, leaving 24 bases between them. The CDR3 DNA sequence: TGCGCCAGCAGCCGGGGGGACAGGCGAAAAAGTGTGCAAGAGACCCAGTACTTC. Its protein is CASSRGDRRKSVQETQYF.

The gene calls are TRBV27 and TRBJ2-6; D is unresolved. The CDR3 loop spans 14 amino acids. The germline V gene has CDR1 MNHEY and CDR2 SMNVEV (reference sequence). With 7 bases removed from V and 0 bases from J, the gap between germline ends came to 7 bases. The CDR3 reads CASKARSGANVLTF. CDR3 nucleotides: TGTGCCAGCAAAGCTCGCTCTGGGGCCAACGTCCTGACTTTC.

V gene TRBV20-1 combines with J gene TRBJ2-7; 11 bases align to TRBD2. V was clipped by 5 bases and J by 3 bases; unmatched bases: 6. This CDR3 contains 14 residues. Germline assignment: CDR1 DFQATT and CDR2 SNEGSKA (reference sequence). CDR3 region: CSASTGTSGYEQYF. In nucleotides, the CDR3 is TGCAGTGCTTCTACCGGGACTAGCGGCTACGAGCAGTACTTC.